This is a list of T cell receptor beta chains from one sample in a study of T cell repertoires in cytomegalovirus infection. TCRdb reanalysed the reads using MiXCR and keeps one entry per CDR3 protein. The repertoire holds about 230,000 distinct CDR3 sequences, roughly 22% seen once, with about 20% in the top ten. Sequenced material: CD8+ T cells from PBMCs. Receptor source: a human donor in good health (CMV status not recorded). Some clones in this sample may be carry-over from other donors' samples. The CDR3 runs from the conserved cysteine through the conserved F or W. Each record gives: CDR3 length, D gene, clone size, J gene, V gene, CDR3 protein, CDR3 DNA. The D gene is left open where the match is weak. Expanded clones are given a class, and other clones once, few, many or no size at all.

14	.	few	TRBJ2-5	TRBV5-1	CASSPPGRQETQYF	TGCGCCAGCTCCCCGCCGGGGAGACAAGAGACCCAGTACTTC
16	.	.	TRBJ2-6	TRBV20-1	CSARDEWGPGANVLTF	TGCAGTGCTAGAGACGAGTGGGGCCCTGGGGCCAACGTCCTGACTTTC
15	.	.	TRBJ2-1	TRBV7-9	CASSFPSAAYNEQFF	TGTGCCAGCAGCTTCCCTAGCGCGGCTTACAATGAGCAGTTCTTC
15	TRBD1	once	TRBJ1-5	TRBV6-6	CASSYSKGAEQPQHF	TGTGCCAGCAGTTACTCGAAGGGGGCCGAGCAGCCCCAGCATTTT
14	.	once	TRBJ2-1	TRBV27	CASSPRVSYNEQFF	TGTGCCAGCAGTCCCAGGGTCTCTTACAATGAGCAGTTCTTC
15	TRBD1	many	TRBJ1-1	TRBV7-8	CASSPQDRGNTEAFF	TGTGCCAGCAGCCCCCAGGACAGGGGGAACACTGAAGCTTTCTTT
13	.	many	TRBJ1-1	TRBV5-6	CASSLDLNTEAFF	TGTGCCAGCAGCTTAGATCTGAACACTGAAGCTTTCTTT
13	.	many	TRBJ1-1	TRBV6-5	CASSFPGNAEAFF	TGTGCCAGCAGTTTTCCAGGGAACGCTGAAGCTTTCTTT
15	.	many	TRBJ1-1	TRBV6-1	CASSTLGLGGTEAFF	TGTGCCAGCAGTACACTCGGCCTAGGGGGGACTGAAGCTTTCTTT
13	.	.	TRBJ2-3	TRBV3-1	CASSQRVTDTQYF	TGTGCCAGCAGCCAACGGGTCACAGATACGCAGTATTTT
13	.	many	TRBJ2-5	TRBV28	CASSFGDLKTQYF	TGTGCCAGCAGTTTTGGGGATCTAAAGACCCAGTACTTC
16	.	few	TRBJ2-1	TRBV4-1	CASSHLTGFSYNEQFF	TGCGCCAGCAGCCACCTGACAGGATTCTCCTACAATGAGCAGTTCTTC
18	.	many	TRBJ2-1	TRBV7-9	CASSNEFGWASSYNEQFF	TGTGCCAGCAGCAATGAATTCGGGTGGGCAAGCTCCTACAATGAGCAGTTCTTC
12	.	many	TRBJ2-1	TRBV7-2	CASSLGVDEQFF	TGTGCCAGCAGCTTAGGGGTGGATGAGCAGTTCTTC
13	.	.	TRBJ2-7	TRBV13	CASSIGILDEQYF	TGTGCCAGCAGCATCGGGATCCTCGACGAGCAGTACTTC